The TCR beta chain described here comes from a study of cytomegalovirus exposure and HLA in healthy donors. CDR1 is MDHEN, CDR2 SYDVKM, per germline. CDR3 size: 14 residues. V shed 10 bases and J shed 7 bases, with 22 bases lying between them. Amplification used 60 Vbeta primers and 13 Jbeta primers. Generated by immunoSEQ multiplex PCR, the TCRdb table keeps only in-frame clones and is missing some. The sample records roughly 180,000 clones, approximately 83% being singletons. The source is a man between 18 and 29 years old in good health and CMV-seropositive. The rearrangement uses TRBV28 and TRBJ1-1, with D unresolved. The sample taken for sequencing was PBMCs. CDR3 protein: CATRSGSYPDEAFF. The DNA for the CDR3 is TGTGCCACCCGTAGTGGGAGTTACCCAGATGAAGCTTTCTTT.